The subject of this entry is one T cell receptor (beta chain). In its sample, this clone was seen a few times. This receptor's antigen is unknown. Base qualities were left out, and no much larger clone turns up one base away. The data are from a study of blood T cell repertoires in COVID-19 (dated by TCRdb to 2018 to 2020). Background for the entire study: Samples covering the acute and convalescent phases of COVID-19 were provided by collaborators in the United States, Italy and Spain. The material from the prospective study consisted of cDNA or gDNA derived from T cells, B-cell-depleted T cells, or PBMCs. Subjects who had been exposed to COVID-19, were actively infected with it, or had recovered from it provided the deeply sampled blood TCRbeta repertoires that made up the dataset. The repertoires were released in a freely available public database intended as a resource for research on the immune response to SARS-CoV-2. The samples were drawn from two sources: the first 160 participants of the ongoing ImmuneRACE study, and 950 to 1,500 subjects contributed by 6 global collaborators. Sample metadata almost always included a de-identified subject ID, COVID-19 status, age in years and sex. Where available, HLA class I and class II types were taken from metadata supplied by the sample provider and were not determined by assay-based typing. What the work shows at the level of the full study, not this receptor alone: The amount of clinical and demographic metadata varied by source and participant and was provided uncurated.

Collaborating institutions collected whole blood in K2EDTA tubes following their own protocols. For TCRbeta analysis, collaborator samples were shipped as frozen whole blood, as isolated PBMCs, or as DNA extracted from either sample type. TCRbeta CDR3 regions were amplified from genomic DNA by means of the immunoSEQ Assay, a bias-controlled multiplex PCR. The paper's processing steps were these. Nucleated cell counts per sample were estimated from amplification of reference gene primers within the assay. To quantify the absolute abundance of each unique TCRbeta CDR3 rearrangement, sequence reads were collapsed and filtered. For each sample, productive Simpson clonality was calculated by taking the square root of Simpson's diversity index across productive rearrangements. The immuneACCESS repertoire file appears here via TCRdb, limited to in-frame rearrangements. These files lack a portion of the clones; in checked studies, under half of the deficit traces to unresolved V genes, and the cause of the others is not known. V, J and clone size are those of that table, while D and trimming were read from the DNA. In all, the sample holds roughly 100,000 clones, and 70% to 90% of those were seen once. The ten top clones hold around 3.5% of the sample.

Based on the germline V gene, the CDR1 and CDR2 sequences are SNHLY and FYNNEI. Reading from cysteine to phenylalanine, the CDR3 counts 13 amino acids. Of all the DNA, just the CDR3 is kept, 39 bases in frame from base 1. Trimming removed 2 bases from V and 4 bases from J, leaving 6 bases between the germline ends. Sequenced input: peripheral blood. The TCR comes from a human donor in a cohort sampled during active COVID-19. This receptor chain uses TRBV2 and TRBJ1-5, and TRBD1 may be the D gene, going by 6 matching bases. In nucleotides, the sequence is TGTGCCAGCAGTGAACAGGGGAATCAGCCCCAGCATTTT. It is translated as CASSEQGNQPQHF.